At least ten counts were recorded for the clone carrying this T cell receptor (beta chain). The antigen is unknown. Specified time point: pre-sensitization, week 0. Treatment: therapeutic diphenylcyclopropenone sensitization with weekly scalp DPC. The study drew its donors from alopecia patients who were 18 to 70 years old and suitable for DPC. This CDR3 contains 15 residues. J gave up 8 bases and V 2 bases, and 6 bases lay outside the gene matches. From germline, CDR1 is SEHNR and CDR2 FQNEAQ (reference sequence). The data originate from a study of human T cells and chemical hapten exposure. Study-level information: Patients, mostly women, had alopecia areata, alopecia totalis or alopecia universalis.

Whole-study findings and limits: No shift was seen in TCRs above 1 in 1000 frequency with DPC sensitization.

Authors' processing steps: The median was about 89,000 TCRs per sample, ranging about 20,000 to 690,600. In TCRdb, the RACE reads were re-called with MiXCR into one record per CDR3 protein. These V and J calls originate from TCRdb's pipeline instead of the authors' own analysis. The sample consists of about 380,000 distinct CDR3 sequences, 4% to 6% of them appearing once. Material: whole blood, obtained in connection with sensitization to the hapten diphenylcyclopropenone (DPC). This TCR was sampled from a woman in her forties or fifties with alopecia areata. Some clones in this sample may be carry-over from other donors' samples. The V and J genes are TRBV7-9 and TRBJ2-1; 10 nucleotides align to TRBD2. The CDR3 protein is CASSLSPSGSDEQFF. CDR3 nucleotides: TGTGCCAGCAGCTTAAGTCCTAGCGGGAGCGATGAGCAGTTCTTC.